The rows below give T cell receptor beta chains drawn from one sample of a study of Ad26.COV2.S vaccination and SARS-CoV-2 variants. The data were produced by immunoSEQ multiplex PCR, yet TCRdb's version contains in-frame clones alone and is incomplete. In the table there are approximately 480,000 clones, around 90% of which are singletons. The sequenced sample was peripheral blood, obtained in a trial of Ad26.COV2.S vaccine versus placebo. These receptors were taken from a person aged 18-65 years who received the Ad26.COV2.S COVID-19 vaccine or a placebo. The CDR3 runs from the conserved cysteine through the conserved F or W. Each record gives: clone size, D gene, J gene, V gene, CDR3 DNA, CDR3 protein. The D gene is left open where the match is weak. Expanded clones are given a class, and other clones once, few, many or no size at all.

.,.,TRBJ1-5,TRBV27,.,CASSSSGAQPQHF
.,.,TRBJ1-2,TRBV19,TGTGCCAGTAGTATCTCGGGTGGCTACACCTTC,CASSISGGYTF
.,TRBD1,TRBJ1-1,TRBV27,TGTGCCAGCAGGCCTAGACAGGGTGAAGCTTTCTTT,CASRPRQGEAFF
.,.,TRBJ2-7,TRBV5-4,TGTGCCAGCAGCTCGACCCCCGGGAGCTACTACGAGCAGTACTTC,CASSSTPGSYYEQYF
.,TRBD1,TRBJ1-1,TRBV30,TGTGCCTGGACCACAGGGGGCCTGAACACTGAAGCTTTCTTT,CAWTTGGLNTEAFF
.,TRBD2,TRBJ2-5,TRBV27,TGTGCCAGCACTAGCTGGACTAGCGGGAATCAAGAGACCCAGTACTTC,CASTSWTSGNQETQYF
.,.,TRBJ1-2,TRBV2,TGTGCCAGCAGTGAACAGGGCACTTTCGGCTACACCTTC,CASSEQGTFGYTF
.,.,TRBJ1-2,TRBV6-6,TGTGCCAGCAGTTCTGAAGGCCATGGCTACACCTTC,CASSSEGHGYTF
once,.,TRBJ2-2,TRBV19,TGTGCCAGTAAGCGGGCGGCGAACACCGGGGAGCTGTTTTTT,CASKRAANTGELFF
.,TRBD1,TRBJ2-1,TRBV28,TGTGCCAGCAGTACCCGGACAGGGGTAGATATCGATGAGCAGTTCTTC,CASSTRTGVDIDEQFF
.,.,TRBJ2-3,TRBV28,TGTGCCAGCTGTCATGGGCGGGGTGCTAGCACAGATACGCAGTATTTT,CASCHGRGASTDTQYF
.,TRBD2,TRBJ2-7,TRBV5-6,TGTGCCAGCAGCTTACAAACAGGACTAGCGGTGACTTACGAGCAGTACTTC,CASSLQTGLAVTYEQYF
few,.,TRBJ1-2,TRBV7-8,TGTGCCAGCAGCTTAGTGGTTAGGGCTTCGGAGCTCTATGGCTACACCTTC,CASSLVVRASELYGYTF
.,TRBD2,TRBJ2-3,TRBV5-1,TGCGCCAGCTCTAGCGGAGCCACAGATACGCAGTATTTT,CASSSGATDTQYF
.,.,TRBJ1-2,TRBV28,TGTGCCAGCAGCCCCCGGGAGGTCTTCTATGGCTACACCTTC,CASSPREVFYGYTF
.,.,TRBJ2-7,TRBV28,TGTGCCAGCAACCTGAGGGGAGTCCGGGTCGAGCAGTACTTC,CASNLRGVRVEQYF
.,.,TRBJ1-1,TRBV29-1,TGCAGCGGGGCACATGACTTGAACACTGAAGCTTTCTTT,CSGAHDLNTEAFF
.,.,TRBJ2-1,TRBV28,TGTGCCAGCATGGATCGGGTAAACAATGAGCAGTTCTTC,CASMDRVNNEQFF
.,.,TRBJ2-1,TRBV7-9,TGTGCCAGCAGCTTAGCCCGTCCGGCCTACAATGAGCAGTTCTTC,CASSLARPAYNEQFF
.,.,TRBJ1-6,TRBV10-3,TGTGCCATCGGGCCAGGGGTAAATTCACCCCTCCACTTT,CAIGPGVNSPLHF
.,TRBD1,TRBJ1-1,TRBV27,TGTGCCAGCAGTTTACGGACAGGGGGGAACACTGAAGCTTTCTTT,CASSLRTGGNTEAFF
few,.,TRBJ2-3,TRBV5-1,TGCGCCAGCAGCTTGGACATAAATAGGGATACGCAGTATTTT,CASSLDINRDTQYF
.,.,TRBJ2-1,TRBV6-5,TGTGCCAGCATCAACGCAGCGGGTTTTGAGCAGTTCTTC,CASINAAGFEQFF
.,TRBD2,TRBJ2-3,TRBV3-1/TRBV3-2,TGTGCCAGCAGCCATTATAGCGGGAGTGGGACAGATACGCAGTATTTT,CASSHYSGSGTDTQYF
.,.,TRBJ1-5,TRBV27,TGTGCCAGCAGTCTGGACCCGCTGACAGATCAGCATTTT,CASSLDPLTDQHF
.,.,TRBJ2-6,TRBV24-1,TGTGCCACCAGTGGGGGCCCTATCTCTGGGGCCAACGTCCTGACTTTC,CATSGGPISGANVLTF
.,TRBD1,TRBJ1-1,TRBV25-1,TGTGCCAGCAGTGAGTCGGGACAGGGGATGAACACTGAAGCTTTCTTT,CASSESGQGMNTEAFF
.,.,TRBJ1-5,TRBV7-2,TGTGCCAGCAGCTGGGTCGGGGTTCAGCCCCAGCATTTT,CASSWVGVQPQHF
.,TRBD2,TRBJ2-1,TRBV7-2,TGTGCCAGCAGCTTAGGACTAGCGGGAGTCAATGAGCAGTTCTTC,CASSLGLAGVNEQFF
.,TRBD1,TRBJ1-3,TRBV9,TGTGCCAGCAGCGGACCCTCCGGGACAGGGGTCGGAAACACCATATATTTT,CASSGPSGTGVGNTIYF
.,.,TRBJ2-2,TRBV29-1,TGCAGCGTCCAGGCCCCCGGGGAGCTGTTTTTT,CSVQAPGELFF
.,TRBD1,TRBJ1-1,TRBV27,TGTGCCAGCAGTAACCAGGGGGCAGGTCAGAAAGCTTTCTTT,CASSNQGAGQKAFF
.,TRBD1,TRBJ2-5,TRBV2,TGTGCCAGCACCGTGGGTGACAGGGGCGGAGAGACCCAGTACTTC,CASTVGDRGGETQYF
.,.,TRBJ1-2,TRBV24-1,TGTGCCACCAGTGATGCGAGGGGCGGCTACACCTTC,CATSDARGGYTF
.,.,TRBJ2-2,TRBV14,TGTGCCAGCAGCCCAGGTCCCGGGGAGCTGTTTTTT,CASSPGPGELFF
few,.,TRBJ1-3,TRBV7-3,TGTGCCAGCAGCTTAACAAGGGGATCTGGAAACACCATATATTTT,CASSLTRGSGNTIYF
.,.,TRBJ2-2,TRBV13,TGTGCCAGCAGCTTCCTGAACACCGGGGAGCTGTTTTTT,CASSFLNTGELFF
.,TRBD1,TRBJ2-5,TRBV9,TGTGCCAGCAGCGTAGCCATCGGGACAGGACAAGAGACCCAGTACTTC,CASSVAIGTGQETQYF
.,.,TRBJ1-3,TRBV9,TGTGCCAGCAGCGCCGTAAACGGGGGAGCTGGAAACACCATATATTTT,CASSAVNGGAGNTIYF
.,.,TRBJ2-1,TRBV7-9,TGTGCCAGCAGCTTAAGCGGAATCTACAATGAGCAGTTCTTC,CASSLSGIYNEQFF
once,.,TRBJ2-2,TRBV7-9,TGTGCCAGCAGCTTAGAGGTGAACACCGGGGAGCTGTTTTTT,CASSLEVNTGELFF
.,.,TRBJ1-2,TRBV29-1,TGCAGCGTTGAGATAGCGGGAGGCTACACCTTC,CSVEIAGGYTF
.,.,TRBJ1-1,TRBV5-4,TGTGCCAGCAGCAGGATTCAAGAGAACACTGAAGCTTTCTTT,CASSRIQENTEAFF
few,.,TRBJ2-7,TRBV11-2,TGTGCCAGCAGCTTAGGGAGTGGTACCTACGAGCAGTACTTC,CASSLGSGTYEQYF
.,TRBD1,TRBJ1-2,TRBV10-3,TGTGCCATCAGTGACTCGGGACAGGGGGGACGGGACTATGGCTACACCTTC,CAISDSGQGGRDYGYTF